This T cell receptor (beta chain) was captured by sequencing in a study of cytomegalovirus exposure and HLA in healthy donors. Study-wide results and limits: An Asian-associated ancestry cluster reportedly showed fewer N-insertions than the approximately 690-donor mean in a later analysis. Information on immune exposure was restricted to one variable (CMV serostatus). The study reported that TCR beta sequences accurately predicted HLA-A and HLA-B alleles in most subjects. A later analysis found TCR association rates differed by HLA locus, highest for DRB1 and lowest for HLA-C.

As regards this clone: The antigen remains unidentified.

It was with 60 Vbeta and 13 Jbeta primers that the PCR ran. Clones were read by immunoSEQ multiplex PCR, and TCRdb kept only the in-frame ones, dropping some. Here the sample spans about 170,000 clones, around 80% being singletons. The sample consisted of PBMCs. The receptor comes from a woman aged 45 to 65 in good health and CMV-seropositive.

The CDR3 protein is CASRGTANTGELFF. Written as DNA, the CDR3 is TGTGCCAGTAGAGGGACAGCGAACACCGGGGAGCTGTTTTTT. V gene TRBV19 combines with J gene TRBJ2-2, with 7 bases aligning to TRBD1. Germline-derived CDR1 and CDR2 are LNHDA and SQIVND (reference sequence). The CDR3 is 14 residues long. The V segment lost 6 bases and the J segment 0 bases; nucleotides outside the gene matches: 1.